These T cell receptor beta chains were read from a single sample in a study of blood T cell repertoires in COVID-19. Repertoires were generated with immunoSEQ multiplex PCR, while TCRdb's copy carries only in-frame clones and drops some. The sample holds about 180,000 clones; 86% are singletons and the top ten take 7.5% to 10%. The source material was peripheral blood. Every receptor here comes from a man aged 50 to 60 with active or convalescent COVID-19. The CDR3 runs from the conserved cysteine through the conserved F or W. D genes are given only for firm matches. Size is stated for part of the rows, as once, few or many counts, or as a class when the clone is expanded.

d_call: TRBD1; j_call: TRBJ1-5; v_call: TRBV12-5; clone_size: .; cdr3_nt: TGTGCTAGTGGTTTTGGGGGACAGGGGAATCAGCCCCAGCATTTT; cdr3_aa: CASGFGGQGNQPQHF
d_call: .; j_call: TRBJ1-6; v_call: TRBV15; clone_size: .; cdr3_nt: TGTGCCACCAGCAGAGATATTACAGGGAAGTTCTCACCCCTCCACTTT; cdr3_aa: CATSRDITGKFSPLHF
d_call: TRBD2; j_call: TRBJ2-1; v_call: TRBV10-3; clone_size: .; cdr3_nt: TGTGCCATCGCTCTAGCGGGGGCTAATGAGCAGTTCTTC; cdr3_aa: CAIALAGANEQFF
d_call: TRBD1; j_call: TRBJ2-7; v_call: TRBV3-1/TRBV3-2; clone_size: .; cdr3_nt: TGTGCCAGCAGTCGGGACAGGGAGTCCTACGAGCAGTACTTC; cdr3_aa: CASSRDRESYEQYF
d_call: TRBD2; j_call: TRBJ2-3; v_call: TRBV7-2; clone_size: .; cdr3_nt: TGTGCCATCATCACCGGGCTAGCGGGGGCCATCACAGATACGCAGTATTTT; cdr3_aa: CAIITGLAGAITDTQYF
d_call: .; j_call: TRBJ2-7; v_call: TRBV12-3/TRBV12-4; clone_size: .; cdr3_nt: TGTGCCAGCAGAGGGACTGTACGCGAGCAGTACTTC; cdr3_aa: CASRGTVREQYF
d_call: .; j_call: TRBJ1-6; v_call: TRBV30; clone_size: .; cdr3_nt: TGTGCCTGGAGTGTAGGGGGGGTAGGCTCACCCCTCCACTTT; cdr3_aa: CAWSVGGVGSPLHF
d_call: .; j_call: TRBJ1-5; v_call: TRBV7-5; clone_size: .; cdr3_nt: TGTGTCAGGATTACGGGGGCAGGGGGAAGCATATTTGGCAATCAGCCCCAGCATTTT; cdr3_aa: CVRITGAGGSIFGNQPQHF
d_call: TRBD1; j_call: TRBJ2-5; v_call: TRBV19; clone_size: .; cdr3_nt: TGTGCCAGCGCCGGACAGGACCAAGAGACCCAGTACTTC; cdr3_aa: CASAGQDQETQYF
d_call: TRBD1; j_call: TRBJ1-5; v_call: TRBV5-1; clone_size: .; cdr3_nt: TGCGCCAGCAGCATCCGACCGGGACAGGGGCCCCCCAGCAATCAGCCCCAGCATTTT; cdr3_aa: CASSIRPGQGPPSNQPQHF
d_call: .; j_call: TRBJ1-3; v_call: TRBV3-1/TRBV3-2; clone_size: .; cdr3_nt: TGTGCCAGCAGCCATCTGAGTTCTGGAAACACCATATATTTT; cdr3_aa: CASSHLSSGNTIYF
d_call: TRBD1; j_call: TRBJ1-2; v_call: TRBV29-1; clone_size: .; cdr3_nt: TGCAGCGATCAGACAGGGGGGTATGGCTACACCTTC; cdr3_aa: CSDQTGGYGYTF
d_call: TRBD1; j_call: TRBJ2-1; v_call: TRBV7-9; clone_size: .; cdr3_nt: TGTGCCAGCAGCTTACCGGACCACGGGACAGACAATGAGCAGTTCTTC; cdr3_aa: CASSLPDHGTDNEQFF
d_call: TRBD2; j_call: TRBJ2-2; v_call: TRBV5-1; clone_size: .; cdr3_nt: TGCGCCAGCTGCTGGACTAGCGGGCCCGGGGGCGGGGAGCTGTTTTTT; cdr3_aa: CASCWTSGPGGGELFF
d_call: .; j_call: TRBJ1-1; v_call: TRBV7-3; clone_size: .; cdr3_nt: TGTGCCAGCAGCCCTTACCGGGGTCCGAACACTGAAGCTTTCTTT; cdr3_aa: CASSPYRGPNTEAFF
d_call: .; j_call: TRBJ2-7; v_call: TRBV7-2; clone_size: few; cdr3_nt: TGTGCCAGCAGAGGAACAGGGACCTACGAGCAGTACTTC; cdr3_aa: CASRGTGTYEQYF
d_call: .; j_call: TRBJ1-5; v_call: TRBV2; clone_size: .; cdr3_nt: TGTGCCAGCAGTGACAGTCTCAATCAGCCCCAGCATTTT; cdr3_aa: CASSDSLNQPQHF
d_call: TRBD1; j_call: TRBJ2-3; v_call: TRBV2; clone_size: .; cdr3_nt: TGTGCCAGCACCGGGACAGGGGGAGCAGATACGCAGTATTTT; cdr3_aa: CASTGTGGADTQYF
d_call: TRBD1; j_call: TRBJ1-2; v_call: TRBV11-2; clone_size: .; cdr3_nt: TGTGCCAGCAGCGTGGACAGGGTCTATGGCTACACCTTC; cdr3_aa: CASSVDRVYGYTF
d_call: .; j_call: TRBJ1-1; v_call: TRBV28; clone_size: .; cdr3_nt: TGTGCCAGCAGTTTGGGTGAAAGGGGGGGGGACACTGAAGCTTTCTTT; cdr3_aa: CASSLGERGGDTEAFF
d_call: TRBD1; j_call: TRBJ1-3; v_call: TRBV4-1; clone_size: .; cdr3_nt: TGCGCCAGCAGCCCAGGGACAGTCTCTGGAAACACCATATATTTT; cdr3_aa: CASSPGTVSGNTIYF
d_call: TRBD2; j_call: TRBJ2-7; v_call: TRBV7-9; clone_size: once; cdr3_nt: TGTGCCAGCAGCCCCACGGGGGGGGCCTACGAGCAGTACTTC; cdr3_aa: CASSPTGGAYEQYF
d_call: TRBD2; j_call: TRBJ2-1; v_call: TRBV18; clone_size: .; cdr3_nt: TGTGCCAGCTCACAGGCTAGCGGGAGCAATGAGCAGTTCTTC; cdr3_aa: CASSQASGSNEQFF
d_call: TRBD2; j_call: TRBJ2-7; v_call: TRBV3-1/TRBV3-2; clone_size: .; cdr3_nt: TGTGCCAGCAGCTCTGGGACTAGCGGGCCCTACGAGCAGTACTTC; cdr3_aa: CASSSGTSGPYEQYF
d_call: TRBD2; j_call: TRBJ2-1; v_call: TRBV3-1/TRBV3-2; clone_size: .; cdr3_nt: TGTGCCAGCAGCCACCTAGCGGGGGGTAATGAGCAGTTCTTC; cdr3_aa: CASSHLAGGNEQFF
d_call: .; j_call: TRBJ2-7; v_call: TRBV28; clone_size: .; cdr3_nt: TGTGCCAGCAGCATCCCCGTGAGCGAGCAGTACTTC; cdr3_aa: CASSIPVSEQYF
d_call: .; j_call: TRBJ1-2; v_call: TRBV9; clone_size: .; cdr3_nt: TGTGCCAGCAGCGTAGGACAGAATGAGAGACTGAACTATGGCTACACCTTC; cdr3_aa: CASSVGQNERLNYGYTF
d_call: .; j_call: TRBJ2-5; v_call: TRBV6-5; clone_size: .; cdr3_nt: TGTGCCAGCAGTTATTCTGTGGGGCGGTGGGAGACCCAGTACTTC; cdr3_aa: CASSYSVGRWETQYF
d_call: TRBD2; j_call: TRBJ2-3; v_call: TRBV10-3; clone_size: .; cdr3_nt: TGTGCCATCAGACAACGACTAGCGGGAGACACAGATACGCAGTATTTT; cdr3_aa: CAIRQRLAGDTDTQYF
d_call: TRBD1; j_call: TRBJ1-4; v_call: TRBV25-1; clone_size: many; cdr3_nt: TGTGCCAGCAGTGAACAGGGGGCGTATGAAAAACTGTTTTTT; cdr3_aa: CASSEQGAYEKLFF
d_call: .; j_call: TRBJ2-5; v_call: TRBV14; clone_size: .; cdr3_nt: TGTGCCAGCAGCGAAAGGTGGGCAACAGGAGAGACCCAGTACTTC; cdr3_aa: CASSERWATGETQYF
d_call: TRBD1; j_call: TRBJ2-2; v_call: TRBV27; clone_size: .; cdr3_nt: TGTGCCAGCAGTGAGGGGGTCCGGTCAGGGGGACGTACCGGGGAGCTGTTTTTT; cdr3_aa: CASSEGVRSGGRTGELFF
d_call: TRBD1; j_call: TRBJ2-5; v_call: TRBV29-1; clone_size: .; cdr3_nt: TGCAGCGTTGAAGATGGGACAGGGGGCTCTTCTGAGACCCAGTACTTC; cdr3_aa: CSVEDGTGGSSETQYF
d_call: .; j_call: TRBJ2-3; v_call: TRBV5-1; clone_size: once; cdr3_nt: TGCGCCAGCAGTCTGACACCCGCGGGAGATACGCAGTATTTT; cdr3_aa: CASSLTPAGDTQYF
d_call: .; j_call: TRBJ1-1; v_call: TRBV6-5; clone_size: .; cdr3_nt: TGTGCCAGCAGTTCCAGGGGCGAAACTGAAGCTTTCTTT; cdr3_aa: CASSSRGETEAFF
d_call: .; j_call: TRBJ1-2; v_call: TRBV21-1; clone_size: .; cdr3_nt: TGTGCCAGCAGCAAGACATTTACTAACTATGGCTACACCTTC; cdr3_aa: CASSKTFTNYGYTF
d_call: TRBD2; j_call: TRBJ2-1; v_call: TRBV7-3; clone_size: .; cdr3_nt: TGTGCCAGCAGCTTCTTGGGGGTGGGACTAGCGAATGAGCAGTTCTTC; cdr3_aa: CASSFLGVGLANEQFF
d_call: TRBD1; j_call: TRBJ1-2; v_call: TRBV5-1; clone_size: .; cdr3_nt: TGCGCCAGCAGCTTGGCCGGAGGGGGCGACTATGGCTACACCTTC; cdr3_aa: CASSLAGGGDYGYTF
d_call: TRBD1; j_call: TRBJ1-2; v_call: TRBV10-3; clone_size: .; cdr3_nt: TGTGCCATCAGGCTGGACAGGGAGAACTATGGCTACACCTTC; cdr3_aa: CAIRLDRENYGYTF
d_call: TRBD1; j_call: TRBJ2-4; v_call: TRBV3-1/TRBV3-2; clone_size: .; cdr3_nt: TGTGCCAGCAGCCACCGGGACAGCGAAAACATTCAGTACTTC; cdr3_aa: CASSHRDSENIQYF
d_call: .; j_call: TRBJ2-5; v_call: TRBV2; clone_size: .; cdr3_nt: TGTGCCAGCAGTGAACTGGCCTCGCTGGAGACCCAGTACTTC; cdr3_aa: CASSELASLETQYF
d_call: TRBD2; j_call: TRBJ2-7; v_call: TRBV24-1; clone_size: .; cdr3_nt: TGTGCCACCAGCAGCGGGAGTAAGGACGAGCAGTACTTC; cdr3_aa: CATSSGSKDEQYF
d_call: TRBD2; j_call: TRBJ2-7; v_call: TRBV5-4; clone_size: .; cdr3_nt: TGTGCCAGCAGCTTGGTTGGACGGGAGGGCGAGCAGTACTTC; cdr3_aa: CASSLVGREGEQYF
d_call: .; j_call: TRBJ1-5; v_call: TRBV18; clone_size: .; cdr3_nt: TGTGCCAGCTCACCCACGGGAGGTTCAGAACCGTTTAGCAATCAGCCCCAGCATTTT; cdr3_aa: CASSPTGGSEPFSNQPQHF
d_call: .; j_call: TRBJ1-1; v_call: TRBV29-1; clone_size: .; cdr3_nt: TGCAGCGTTGATACCCTTAGAGACACTGAAGCTTTCTTT; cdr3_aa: CSVDTLRDTEAFF
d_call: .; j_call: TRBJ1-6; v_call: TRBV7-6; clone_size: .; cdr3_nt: TGTGCCAGCAGCTTAGCGGGGACTGACAATTCACCCCTCCACTTT; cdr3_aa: CASSLAGTDNSPLHF
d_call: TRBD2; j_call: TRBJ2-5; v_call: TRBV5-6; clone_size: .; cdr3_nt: TGTGCCAGCAGCCGCGACGGGGGGAGCGAGACCCAGTACTTC; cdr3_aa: CASSRDGGSETQYF
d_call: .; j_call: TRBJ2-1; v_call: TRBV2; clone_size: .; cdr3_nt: TGTGCCAGCAGTGGTCGGACTCTCGACAATGAGCAGTTCTTC; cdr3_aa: CASSGRTLDNEQFF